Below, 17 T cell receptor beta chains from the same sample are listed, as sequenced in a study of blood T cell repertoires in COVID-19. This table comes from immunoSEQ multiplex PCR, and its TCRdb copy is limited to in-frame clones, with some not included. This repertoire shows about 380,000 clones, more than 75% found once; its top ten account for 1.1%. Sample: peripheral blood. All receptors derive from a human donor with acute or convalescent COVID-19. The donor label of this sample is uncertain.

The V and J genes are TRBV2 and TRBJ1-1; D is uncertain. V was clipped by 5 bases and J by 5 bases, with 12 bases between them. CDR1 is SNHLY and CDR2 is FYNNEI in the germline V gene. The CDR3 consists of 13 residues. The CDR3: CASSSDRGTEAFF. For the CDR3, the DNA is TGTGCCAGCAGTAGTGACCGAGGGACTGAAGCTTTCTTT.

As DNA, the CDR3 is TGTGCCAGCAGTTACCCGAAGGGACTGAACTATGGCTACACCTTC. Protein: CASSYPKGLNYGYTF. V usage is TRBV6-6 and J usage is TRBJ1-2, with D maybe TRBD1 (5 bases). The germline gives CDR1 MNHNY, CDR2 SVGAGI (reference sequence). V was clipped by 2 bases and J by 2 bases, with 12 bases between them. This CDR3 contains 15 residues.

The rearrangement joins TRBV9 to TRBJ1-1; weak D call: TRBD1 (5 bases). The CDR3 extends over 15 amino acids. V was cut by 3 bases and J by 1 base, with 13 bases left in between. The germline gives CDR1 SGDLS, CDR2 YYNGEE. Here the CDR3 DNA reads TGTGCCAGCAGCGGGTGGGGCGGACCGAACACTGAAGCTTTCTTT. It translates to CASSGWGGPNTEAFF.

There are a few counts of this clone. In DNA, the CDR3 is TGTGCCAGCAGCTTAAACAGAGGGGAGACCCAGTACTTC. Translation gives CASSLNRGETQYF. The chain uses TRBV7-9 and TRBJ2-5; possible D gene TRBD2, 5 bases. Germline lookup yields CDR1 SEHNR and CDR2 FQNEAQ (reference sequence). V was pared by 2 bases and J by 5 bases, with 9 bases between. The CDR3 contains 13 residues.

The chain joins TRBV18 to TRBJ1-3; TRBD1 might be the D (6 bases). This CDR3 contains 15 residues. CDR1 and CDR2 (germline): KGHSH, LQKENI. The ends were cut back, 2 bases at V and 1 base at J, with 9 bases in the middle. CDR3 DNA sequence: TGTGCCAGCTCACCATCCGGGACATCTGGAAACACCATATATTTT. Translating gives CASSPSGTSGNTIYF.

The genes are TRBV18 and TRBJ2-7; no clear D gene. V lost 4 bases to trimming and J lost 2 bases, with 6 bases between them. This CDR3 contains 12 residues. Per germline, CDR1 KGHSH and CDR2 LQKENI. CDR3 in DNA: TGTGCCAGCTCACAGAACACCTACGAGCAGTACTTC. Translated, it gives CASSQNTYEQYF.

This rearrangement joins TRBV3-1 (or the pseudogene TRBV3-2) to TRBJ2-7, with D uncertain. This CDR3 has 12 amino acids. Germline V lookup: CDR1 LGHDT, CDR2 YNNKEL (reference sequence). V was trimmed by 0 bases and J by 3 bases, leaving 3 bases between them. This CDR3 reads CASSQDGYEQYF. CDR3 DNA: TGTGCCAGCAGCCAAGACGGCTACGAGCAGTACTTC.

J is TRBJ2-1 and V is TRBV11-2, with unresolved D. With 2 bases removed from V and 7 bases from J, the gap between germline ends came to 12 bases. Germline CDR1 SGHAT, CDR2 FQNNGV. CDR3 size: 14 residues. The CDR3: CASSLIPRRNEQFF. The CDR3 bases are TGTGCCAGCAGCTTAATACCTCGCCGGAATGAGCAGTTCTTC.

This clone was seen only once. The gene calls are TRBV18 and TRBJ2-7; D might be TRBD1 (5 bases). Looked up from germline, CDR1 is KGHSH and CDR2 is LQKENI. The V gene lost 0 bases and the J gene lost 2 bases, with 14 bases spanning the gap. CDR3 length: 16 residues. The CDR3 reads CASSPPKGRQAYEQYF. The DNA of the CDR3 is TGTGCCAGCTCACCACCAAAGGGGCGACAAGCCTACGAGCAGTACTTC.

This rearrangement joins TRBV3-1 (or the pseudogene TRBV3-2) to TRBJ1-2, with D uncertain. There are 10 residues in the CDR3. V was cut by 8 bases and J by 4 bases, with 5 bases left in between. Germline-derived CDR1 and CDR2 are LGHDT and YNNKEL (reference sequence). The CDR3 spells CASFLYGYTF. CDR3 bases: TGTGCCAGCTTTCTCTATGGCTACACCTTC.

This clone has only a few counts. V and J are TRBV28 and TRBJ2-3; perhaps TRBD2 as D (5 bases). V gave up 6 bases and J gave up 1 base, with 11 bases separating them. The CDR3 has 14 residues. The germline V gene has CDR1 MDHEN and CDR2 SYDVKM. The CDR3 coding sequence is TGTGCCAGCAGGACACGGGGTGGCACAGATACGCAGTATTTT. Translated: CASRTRGGTDTQYF. Using reference TRBV28 and TRBJ2-3 for the parts outside the CDR3, the full variable domain is DVKVTQSSRYLVKRTGEKVFLECVQDMDHENMFWYRQDPGLGLRLIYFSYDVKMKEKGDIPEGYSVSREKKERFSLILESASTNQTSMYLCASRTRGGTDTQYFGPGTRLTVL.

The chain has TRBV12-5 and TRBJ2-7, with D possibly TRBD2 on 6 matching bases. The CDR3 runs 15 residues. The V gene's germline CDR1 is LGHNT and CDR2 FRNRAP. V dropped 5 bases and J dropped 7 bases, with 21 bases sitting between them. The CDR3 DNA sequence: TGTGCTAGTGGTCGAGCCTCGGAGGGACCGGGGGAGCAGTACTTC. Translation gives CASGRASEGPGEQYF. Supplemented by reference TRBV12-5 and TRBJ2-7, the full variable domain reads DARVTQTPRHKVTEMGQEVTMRCQPILGHNTVFWYRQTMMQGLELLAYFRNRAPLDDSGMPKDRFSAEMPDATLATLKIQPSEPRDSAVYFCASGRASEGPGEQYFGPGTRLTVT.

The gene calls are TRBV7-9 and TRBJ1-4, with D tentatively TRBD1 (6 bases). The CDR3 is 17 amino acids. Looked up from germline, CDR1 is SEHNR and CDR2 is FQNEAQ (reference sequence). V was pared by 2 bases and J by 3 bases, with 16 bases between. The CDR3 region is CASSLPKGGAANEKLFF. CDR3 DNA: TGTGCCAGCAGCTTACCCAAGGGGGGGGCAGCTAATGAAAAACTGTTTTTT.

This sequence joins TRBV28 and TRBJ1-5, with unresolved D. Germline CDR1 and CDR2: MDHEN and SYDVKM. This CDR3 spans 17 amino acids. Trimming pared 1 base from V and 0 bases from J, leaving 13 bases between. The CDR3 DNA follows: TGTGCCAGCAGTTTATTCAGCGGAACTTATAGCAATCAGCCCCAGCATTTT. Protein sequence: CASSLFSGTYSNQPQHF.

This clone was seen only once. The CDR3 spells CASSPRTVGNTIYF. The CDR3 region has the DNA TGTGCCAGCAGTCCCCGGACAGTCGGAAACACCATATATTTT. The V gene is TRBV6-2 or TRBV6-3, the J gene TRBJ1-3; D possibly corresponds to TRBD1 (6 bases). CDR3 size: 14 residues. Germline V gene sequence: CDR1 MNHEY, CDR2 SVGEGT. V was pared by 5 bases and J by 4 bases, with 12 bases between.

The chain is built from TRBV24-1 and TRBJ2-1; the match to TRBD2 covers 9 bases. CDR3 size: 15 residues. Germline CDR1 reads KGHDR; CDR2 reads SFDVKD. After removal of 10 bases from V and 6 bases from J, the junction contained 12 bases not matched to a gene. The CDR3 DNA reads TGTGCCACGGCAGAGAGTAGCGGGAGAGCCAATGAGCAGTTCTTC. Its protein product is CATAESSGRANEQFF.

The rearrangement links TRBV27 to TRBJ1-2; D gene ambiguous. Germline CDR1 MNHEY, CDR2 SMNVEV (reference sequence). The V and J ends lost 1 base and 4 bases respectively, with 13 bases between them. CDR3 length equals 15 residues. The DNA of the CDR3 is TGTGCCAGCAGTTTATGGGCGCAAGACGCCTATGGCTACACCTTC. This codes for CASSLWAQDAYGYTF.